The 26 T cell receptor beta chains given below trace back to one sample, sequenced in a study of T cell repertoires in cytomegalovirus infection (dated by TCRdb to the late 2010s). TCRdb names Illumina HiSeq 1500 as the instrument used. TCRdb handled the public reads itself, with Q25 trimming in fastp and clone calling in MiXCR, and kept productive beta chains. Entries are consolidated by CDR3 protein sequence, retaining the most common genes and DNA. The sample yields hundreds of thousands of distinct CDR3 sequences; 35% were counted once. The biggest ten clones account for 2.5% to 3% of the sample. Sequences were obtained from PBMCs. Receptors were obtained from a human donor in good health (CMV status not recorded). Some clones in this sample may be carry-over from other donors' samples.

The rearrangement links TRBV28 to TRBJ1-2; unclear D gene. The V and J ends lost 1 base and 4 bases respectively, with 7 bases between them. Germline CDR1 and CDR2: MDHEN and SYDVKM. There are 13 residues in the CDR3. The CDR3 loop is CASSLSGSYGYTF. The CDR3 nucleotides are TGTGCCAGCAGTTTATCGGGCAGCTATGGCTACACCTTC.

CDR3 in amino acids: CARTPTRGQGYTF. The CDR3 DNA sequence: TGTGCCAGGACCCCCACCAGGGGGCAGGGCTACACCTTC. This chain links TRBV12-3 or TRBV12-4 with TRBJ1-2, with 8 bases lining up with TRBD1. The CDR3 length is 13 residues. After removal of 9 bases from V and 8 bases from J, the junction contained 11 bases not matched to a gene.

V is TRBV15 and J is TRBJ1-1; possibly TRBD1 for D (6 bases). The CDR3 runs to 16 residues. Germline V lookup: CDR1 LNHNV, CDR2 YYDKDF (reference sequence). Trimming pared 0 bases from V and 4 bases from J, leaving 15 bases between. CDR3 region: CATSREGGEGSTEAFF. The CDR3 bases are TGTGCCACCAGCAGAGAAGGGGGAGAGGGAAGCACTGAAGCTTTCTTT.

The rearrangement uses TRBV7-2 and TRBJ1-2; D unclear. Germline-derived CDR1 and CDR2 are SGHTA and FQGNSA. This CDR3 comprises 15 residues. Trimming took off 2 bases at V and 2 bases at J, with 12 bases between the two ends. CDR3 protein: CASSLTPTGNYGYTF. Here the CDR3 DNA reads TGTGCCAGCAGCTTAACCCCAACTGGGAACTATGGCTACACCTTC.

The gene calls are TRBV7-9 and TRBJ2-5; perhaps TRBD1 as D (6 bases). V was cut by 4 bases and J by 5 bases, with 17 bases left in between. Germline V gene sequence: CDR1 SEHNR, CDR2 FQNEAQ (reference sequence). The CDR3 length is 15 residues. CDR3 region: CASSSGHIMAETQYF. The CDR3 coding sequence is TGTGCCAGCAGCTCGGGACATATCATGGCGGAGACCCAGTACTTC.

The rearrangement uses TRBV20-1 and TRBJ1-6; 8 bases align to TRBD1. Germline-derived CDR1 and CDR2 are DFQATT and SNEGSKA (reference sequence). This CDR3 comprises 13 residues. V was pared by 4 bases and J by 6 bases, with 2 bases of the junction left unmatched. In DNA form, the CDR3 reads TGCAGTGCTACGGGACAGGTTAATTCACCCCTCCACTTT. Translating it yields CSATGQVNSPLHF.

This clonotype was counted at least ten times. This chain uses TRBV6-1 with TRBJ2-7, with D perhaps matching TRBD2 (5 bases). Trimming pared 2 bases from V and 0 bases from J, leaving 11 bases between. This CDR3 region has 15 residues. The germline V gene encodes CDR1 MNHNS and CDR2 SASEGT. For the CDR3, the DNA is TGTGCCAGCAGTGAAATTGGAGGTAGCTCCTACGAGCAGTACTTC. It codes for CASSEIGGSSYEQYF.

This clonotype occurred a few times. The chain joins TRBV6-6 to TRBJ2-1; 7 nucleotides align to TRBD1. Trimming at V came to 0 bases and at J to 9 bases, leaving 2 bases not matched to a gene. The germline V gene has CDR1 MNHNY and CDR2 SVGAGI (reference sequence). The CDR3 runs to 13 residues. The CDR3 is CASSYSPGGEQFF. In DNA form, the CDR3 reads TGTGCCAGCAGTTACTCACCAGGGGGTGAGCAGTTCTTC.

This clonotype has at least ten counts. This sequence joins TRBV7-2 and TRBJ2-7; 11 positions agree with TRBD2. Germline CDR1 reads SGHTA; CDR2 reads FQGNSA. This CDR3 has 16 residues. V shed 1 base and J 4 bases; nucleotides not matched to a gene: 6. CDR3 sequence: CASSLVPSGGRYEQYF. The CDR3, as DNA: TGTGCCAGCAGCTTAGTCCCTAGCGGGGGGAGATACGAGCAGTACTTC. The full variable domain, completed using reference TRBV7-2 and TRBJ2-7, is GAGVSQSPSNKVTEKGKDVELRCDPISGHTALYWYRQSLGQGLEFLIYFQGNSAPDKSGLPSDRFSAERTGGSVSTLTIQRTQQEDSAVYLCASSLVPSGGRYEQYFGPGTRLTVT.

This clonotype occurred a few times. This sequence joins TRBV28 and TRBJ2-7, with 14 bases that match TRBD2. Germline V CDR1 and CDR2: MDHEN, SYDVKM. The CDR3 is 15 residues long. The J segment lost 6 bases and the V segment lost 6 bases, leaving 7 bases of the junction unmatched. This CDR3 is CASSRGTSGRSEQYF. In nucleotides, the CDR3 is TGTGCCAGCAGCCGGGGGACTAGCGGGAGAAGCGAGCAGTACTTC.

In its sample, this clonotype was seen a few times. The chain joins TRBV2 to TRBJ2-7, with 8 bases matching TRBD1. Trimming took 6 bases from V and 5 from J; bases not matched to a gene: 9. The length of the CDR3 is 14 residues. Germline CDR1 is SNHLY and CDR2 is FYNNEI. CDR3 in DNA: TGTGCCAGCAGCTCCCAGGGGGCCCTCGACGAGCAGTACTTC. Translated, it gives CASSSQGALDEQYF. Drawing the rest from reference TRBV2 and TRBJ2-7, the complete variable domain is EPEVTQTPSHQVTQMGQEVILRCVPISNHLYFYWYRQILGQKVEFLVSFYNNEISEKSEIFDDQFSVERPDGSNFTLKIRSTKLEDSAMYFCASSSQGALDEQYFGPGTRLTVT.

This clonotype was counted a single time. V usage is TRBV27 and J usage is TRBJ2-1, with 9 bases that match TRBD2. The CDR3 is 15 residues long. Per germline, CDR1 MNHEY and CDR2 SMNVEV (reference sequence). The J segment lost 7 bases and the V segment lost 2 bases, leaving 6 bases of the junction unmatched. In DNA, the CDR3 is TGTGCCAGCAGTTTAGGTAGCGGGAGCGGGAATGAGCAGTTCTTC. Encoded protein: CASSLGSGSGNEQFF.

This clonotype was observed a single time. The chain couples TRBV12-5 to TRBJ2-1, with 16 bases that match TRBD2. CDR3 length: 24 amino acids. CDR1 and CDR2 (germline): LGHNT, FRNRAP. The junction had 20 bases not matched to a gene; V was cut back by 0 bases and J by 3 bases. CDR3 sequence: CASGLVPRASGLAGGPSIYNEQFF. The CDR3 coding sequence is TGTGCTAGTGGTTTGGTACCCAGGGCTTCGGGACTAGCGGGAGGGCCCTCTATCTACAATGAGCAGTTCTTC.

The chain links TRBV28 to TRBJ2-1; TRBD2 agrees at 8 bases. The ends lost 3 bases at V and 5 bases at J; junction bases unmatched: 15. The CDR3 runs 18 residues. CDR1 and CDR2 from the germline V gene are MDHEN and SYDVKM. For the CDR3, the DNA is TGTGCCAGCAGTTTTAGACGGCTCCGGGGGCGGGAGGACAATGAGCAGTTCTTC. Its protein is CASSFRRLRGREDNEQFF.

The rearrangement joins TRBV27 to TRBJ2-7, with D perhaps given as TRBD1 or TRBD2 (5 bases each). V lost 1 base, J lost 2 bases, and 12 bases lay in between. The length of the CDR3 is 15 residues. Germline V gene sequence: CDR1 MNHEY, CDR2 SMNVEV (reference sequence). The CDR3 loop is CASSLLHGAAYEQYF. As DNA, the CDR3 is TGTGCCAGCAGTTTATTACACGGGGCGGCCTACGAGCAGTACTTC.

This clonotype was seen only a few times. V gene TRBV10-3 combines with J gene TRBJ1-4; no clear D gene. The V and J ends lost 0 bases and 0 bases respectively, with 8 bases between them. The CDR3 has 16 amino acids. CDR1 is ENHRY and CDR2 is SYGVKD in the germline V gene. The CDR3 DNA reads as TGTGCCATCAGTGAGTCTGGGCTCGCAACTAATGAAAAACTGTTTTTT. Residues: CAISESGLATNEKLFF.

Note on this clonotype: At one of its ends the junction is not consistent with the germline gene, which may arise from a read error. The chain is built from TRBV7-7 and TRBJ2-6; either TRBD1 or TRBD2 may fit D (5 bases each). From germline, CDR1 is SSHAT and CDR2 FNYEAQ (reference sequence). This CDR3 has 15 amino acids. CDR3: CASSSSGSGANVLTF. The CDR3 bases are TGTGCTAGCAGCTCCTCAGGGAGTGGGGCCAACGTCCTGACTTTC.

The chain employs TRBV6-2 or TRBV6-3 and TRBJ2-1; the D gene is possibly TRBD1 (7 bases). Trimming stripped 6 bases from V and 8 bases from J, with 14 bases between. This CDR3 is built from 13 residues. Germline assignment: CDR1 MNHEY and CDR2 SVGEGT. CDR3 amino acids: CASSSRRGDEQFF. CDR3 bases: TGTGCCAGCAGCTCCCGCAGGGGGGATGAGCAGTTCTTC.

The chain has TRBV7-8 and TRBJ1-1, with a possible D match to TRBD1 (5 bases). Germline lookup yields CDR1 SGHVS and CDR2 FQNEAQ. With 5 bases removed from V and 6 bases from J, the gap between germline ends came to 16 bases. This CDR3 has 14 residues. CDR3 sequence (DNA): TGTGCCAGCAGCCCCTCACCCGGGGCCCCTGAAGCTTTCTTT. It codes for CASSPSPGAPEAFF. Drawing the rest from reference TRBV7-8 and TRBJ1-1, the complete variable domain is GAGVSQSPRYKVAKRGQDVALRCDPISGHVSLFWYQQALGQGPEFLTYFQNEAQLDKSGLPSDRFFAERPEGSVSTLKIQRTQQEDSAVYLCASSPSPGAPEAFFGQGTRLTVV.

The sample holds a few counts of this clonotype. The chain's CDR3 is CASRGGGRGLDTQYF. In nucleotides, the CDR3 is TGTGCCAGCAGGGGGGGCGGCAGGGGGCTCGATACGCAGTATTTT. The V and J genes are TRBV2 and TRBJ2-3; 8 positions match TRBD1. The V gene end was trimmed by 6 bases and the J gene end by 6 bases; junction bases not matched to a gene: 11. CDR1 is SNHLY, CDR2 FYNNEI, per germline. The CDR3 is made up of 15 amino acids.

Comments on this clonotype: Being one base from a much bigger clone, this may be a read error. The chain links TRBV7-8 to TRBJ2-7, with D uncertain. Trimming removed 5 bases at V and 2 bases at J, with 16 bases between. Germline V gene sequence: CDR1 SGHVS, CDR2 FQNEAQ. The length of the CDR3 is 15 residues. The CDR3 DNA is TGTGCCAGCAGCCAGGTCGTGGGCAATACCTACGAGCAGTACTTC. This sequence encodes CASSQVVGNTYEQYF.

This clonotype was counted only a few times. The chain couples TRBV20-1 to TRBJ2-1, with 8 bases matching TRBD2. Germline CDR1 and CDR2: DFQATT and SNEGSKA (reference sequence). J lost 5 bases, V lost 7 bases, and 10 bases had no gene match. The CDR3 consists of 14 residues. CDR3 region: CSVPWVAGHNEQFF. The CDR3 DNA sequence: TGCAGTGTCCCTTGGGTAGCGGGGCACAATGAGCAGTTCTTC.

This clonotype has a single count. The DNA of the CDR3 is TGTGCCAGCAGCCTTGTTGCCCCGACAGGGGGGGATACTGAAGCTTTCTTT. Translation gives CASSLVAPTGGDTEAFF. V usage is TRBV6-1 and J usage is TRBJ1-1, with TRBD1 matching 9 bases. Trimming at V came to 6 bases and at J to 5 bases, leaving 16 bases not matched to a gene. The CDR3 extends over 17 amino acids. Germline CDR1 and CDR2: MNHNS and SASEGT.

This clonotype was found many times. The chain is built from TRBV6-1 and TRBJ2-1; no reliable D call. Trimming took 0 bases from V and 1 from J, leaving 7 bases between them. Germline loops: CDR1 MNHNS, CDR2 SASEGT. The CDR3 extends over 15 amino acids. The CDR3 region is CASSEADGSYNEQFF. The CDR3 nucleotides are TGTGCCAGCAGTGAAGCGGACGGTTCCTACAATGAGCAGTTCTTC.

There are a few counts of this clonotype. This sequence joins TRBV6-6 and TRBJ2-1; D uncertain. From germline, CDR1 is MNHNY and CDR2 SVGAGI (reference sequence). The CDR3 has 17 residues. V dropped 0 bases and J dropped 8 bases, with 20 bases sitting between them. CDR3 DNA sequence: TGTGCCAGCAGTTACTCGGTAGTTACAACGGTTAGGGATGAGCAGTTCTTC. As protein: CASSYSVVTTVRDEQFF.

This clonotype was seen ten or more times. The V gene is TRBV7-8, the J gene TRBJ1-6, with a possible D match to TRBD1 (5 bases). The V end was cut by 7 bases, the J end by 10 bases, with 20 bases between. Looked up from germline, CDR1 is SGHVS and CDR2 is FQNEAQ. The CDR3 totals 15 residues. DNA of the CDR3: TGTGCCAGCACCCCGGGGCTCGGGGTTCGGTCACCCCTCCACTTT. Translation: CASTPGLGVRSPLHF.